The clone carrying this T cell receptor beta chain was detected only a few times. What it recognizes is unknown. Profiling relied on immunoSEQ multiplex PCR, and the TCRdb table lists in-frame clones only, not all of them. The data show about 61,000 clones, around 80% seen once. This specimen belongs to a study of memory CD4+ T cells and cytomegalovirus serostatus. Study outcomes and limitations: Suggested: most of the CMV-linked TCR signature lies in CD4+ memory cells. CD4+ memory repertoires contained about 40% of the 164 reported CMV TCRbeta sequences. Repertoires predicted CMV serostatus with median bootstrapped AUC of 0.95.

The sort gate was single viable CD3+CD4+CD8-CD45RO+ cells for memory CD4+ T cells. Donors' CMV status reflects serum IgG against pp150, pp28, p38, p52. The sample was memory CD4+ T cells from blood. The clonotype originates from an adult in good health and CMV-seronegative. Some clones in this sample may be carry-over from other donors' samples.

The CDR3 spells CASSFSGQPQHF. The CDR3, as DNA: TGTGCCAGCAGTTTTTCGGGTCAGCCCCAGCATTTT. The chain carries TRBV28 and TRBJ1-5; D remains unclear. With 3 bases removed from V and 6 bases from J, the gap between germline ends came to 6 bases. Germline V CDR1 and CDR2: MDHEN, SYDVKM. The CDR3 has 12 amino acids.